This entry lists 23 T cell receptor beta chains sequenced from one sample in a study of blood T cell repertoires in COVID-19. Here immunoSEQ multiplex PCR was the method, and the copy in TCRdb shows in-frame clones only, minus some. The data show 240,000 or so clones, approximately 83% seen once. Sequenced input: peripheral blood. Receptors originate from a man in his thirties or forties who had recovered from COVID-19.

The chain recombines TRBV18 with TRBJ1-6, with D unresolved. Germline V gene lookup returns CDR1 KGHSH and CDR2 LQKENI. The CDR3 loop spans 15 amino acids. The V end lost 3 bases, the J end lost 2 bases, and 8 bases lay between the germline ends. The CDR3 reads CASSPLTPYNSPLHF. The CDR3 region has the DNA TGTGCCAGCTCACCTCTCACTCCCTATAATTCACCCCTCCACTTT. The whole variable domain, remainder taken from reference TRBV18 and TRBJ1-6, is NAGVMQNPRHLVRRRGQEARLRCSPMKGHSHVYWYRQLPEEGLKFMVYLQKENIIDESGMPKERFSAEFPKEGPSILRIQQVVRGDSAAYFCASSPLTPYNSPLHFGNGTRLTVT.

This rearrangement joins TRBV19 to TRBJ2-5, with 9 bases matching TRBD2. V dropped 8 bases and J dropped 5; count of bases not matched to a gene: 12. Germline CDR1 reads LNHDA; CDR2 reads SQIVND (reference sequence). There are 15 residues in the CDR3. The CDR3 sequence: CASRDSGGLGETQYF. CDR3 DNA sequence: TGTGCCAGTCGGGATAGCGGGGGTCTTGGGGAGACCCAGTACTTC.

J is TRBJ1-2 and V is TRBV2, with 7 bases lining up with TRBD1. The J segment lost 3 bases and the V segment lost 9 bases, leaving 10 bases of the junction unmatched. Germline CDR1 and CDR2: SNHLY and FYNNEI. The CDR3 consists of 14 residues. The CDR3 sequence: CARERGREDYGYTF. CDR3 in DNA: TGTGCCAGAGAGAGGGGGCGGGAAGACTATGGCTACACCTTC.

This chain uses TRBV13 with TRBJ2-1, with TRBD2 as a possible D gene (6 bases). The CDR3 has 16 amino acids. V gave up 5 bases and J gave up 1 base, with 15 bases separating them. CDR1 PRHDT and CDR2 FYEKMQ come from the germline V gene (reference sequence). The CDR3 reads CASSVRGGFSYNEQFF. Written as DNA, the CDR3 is TGTGCCAGCAGCGTACGTGGGGGGTTTTCCTACAATGAGCAGTTCTTC. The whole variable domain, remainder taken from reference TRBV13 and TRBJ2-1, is AAGVIQSPRHLIKEKRETATLKCYPIPRHDTVYWYQQGPGQDPQFLISFYEKMQSDKGSIPDRFSAQQFSDYHSELNMSSLELGDSALYFCASSVRGGFSYNEQFFGPGTRLTVL.

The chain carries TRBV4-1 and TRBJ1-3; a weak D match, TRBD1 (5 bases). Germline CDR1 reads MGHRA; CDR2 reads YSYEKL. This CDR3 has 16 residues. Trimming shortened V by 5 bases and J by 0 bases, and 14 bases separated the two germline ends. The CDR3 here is CASSWGAWSSGNTIYF. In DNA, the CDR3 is TGCGCCAGCAGCTGGGGCGCCTGGAGCTCTGGAAACACCATATATTTT.

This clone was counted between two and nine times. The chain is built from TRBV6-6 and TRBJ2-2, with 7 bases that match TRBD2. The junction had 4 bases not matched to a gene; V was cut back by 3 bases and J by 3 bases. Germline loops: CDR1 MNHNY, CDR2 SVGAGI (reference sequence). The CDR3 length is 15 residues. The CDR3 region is CASSYLAGDTGELFF. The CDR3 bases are TGTGCCAGCAGTTATCTCGCGGGGGACACCGGGGAGCTGTTTTTT.

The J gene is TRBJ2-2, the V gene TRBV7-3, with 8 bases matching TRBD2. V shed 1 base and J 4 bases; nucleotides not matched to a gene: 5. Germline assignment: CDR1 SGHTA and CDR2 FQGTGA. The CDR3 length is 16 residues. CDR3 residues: CASSLNSGGSTGELFF. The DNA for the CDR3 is TGTGCCAGCAGCTTAAACAGCGGGGGTAGCACCGGGGAGCTGTTTTTT.

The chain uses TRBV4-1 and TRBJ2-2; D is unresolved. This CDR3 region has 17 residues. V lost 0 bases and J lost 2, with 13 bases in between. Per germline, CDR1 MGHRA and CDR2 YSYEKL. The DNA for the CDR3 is TGCGCCAGCAGCCAAGATGACTTTAGACTCAACACCGGGGAGCTGTTTTTT. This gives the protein CASSQDDFRLNTGELFF.

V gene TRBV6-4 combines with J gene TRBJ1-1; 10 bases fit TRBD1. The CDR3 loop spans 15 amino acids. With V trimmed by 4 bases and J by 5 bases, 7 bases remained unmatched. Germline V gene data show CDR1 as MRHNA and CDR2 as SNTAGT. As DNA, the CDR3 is TGTGCCAGCAGTGTATCCGGGACAGGGGAGACTGAAGCTTTCTTT. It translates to CASSVSGTGETEAFF.

CDR3 protein: CASSLDPGQAEKLFF. Here the CDR3 DNA reads TGCGCCAGCAGCTTAGATCCGGGACAGGCCGAAAAACTGTTTTTT. The chain is built from TRBV5-1 and TRBJ1-4; TRBD1 aligns across 8 bases. The CDR3 is made up of 15 amino acids. CDR1 and CDR2 (germline): SGHRS, YFSETQ. V lost 2 bases, J lost 8 bases, and 8 bases stayed unmatched. The variable domain in full, completed from reference TRBV5-1 and TRBJ1-4, reads KAGVTQTPRYLIKTRGQQVTLSCSPISGHRSVSWYQQTPGQGLQFLFEYFSETQRNKGNFPGRFSGRQFSNSRSEMNVSTLELGDSALYLCASSLDPGQAEKLFFGSGTQLSVL.

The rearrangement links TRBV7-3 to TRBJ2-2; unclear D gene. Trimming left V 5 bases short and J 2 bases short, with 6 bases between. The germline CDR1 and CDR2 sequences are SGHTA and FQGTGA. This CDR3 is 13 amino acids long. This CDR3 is CASSLINTGELFF. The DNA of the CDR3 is TGTGCCAGCAGCCTAATAAACACCGGGGAGCTGTTTTTT.

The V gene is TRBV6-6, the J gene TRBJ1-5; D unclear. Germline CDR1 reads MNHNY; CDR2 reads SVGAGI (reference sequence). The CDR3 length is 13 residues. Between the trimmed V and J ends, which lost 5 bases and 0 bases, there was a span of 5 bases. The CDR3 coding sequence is TGTGCCAGCAGTGTATATAGCAATCAGCCCCAGCATTTT. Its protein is CASSVYSNQPQHF.

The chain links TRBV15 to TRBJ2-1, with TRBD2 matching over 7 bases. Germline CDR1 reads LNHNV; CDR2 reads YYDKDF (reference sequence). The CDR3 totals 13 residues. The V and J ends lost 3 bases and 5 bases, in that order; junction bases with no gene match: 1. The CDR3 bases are TGTGCCACCAGCAGTGCGGGGGACAATGAGCAGTTCTTC. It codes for CATSSAGDNEQFF.

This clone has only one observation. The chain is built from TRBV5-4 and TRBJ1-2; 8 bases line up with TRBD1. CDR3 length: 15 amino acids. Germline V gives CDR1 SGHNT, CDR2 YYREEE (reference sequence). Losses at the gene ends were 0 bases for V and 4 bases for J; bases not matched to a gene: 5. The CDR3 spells CASSLEAGGGYGYTF. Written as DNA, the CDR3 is TGTGCCAGCAGCTTGGAGGCAGGGGGCGGCTATGGCTACACCTTC.

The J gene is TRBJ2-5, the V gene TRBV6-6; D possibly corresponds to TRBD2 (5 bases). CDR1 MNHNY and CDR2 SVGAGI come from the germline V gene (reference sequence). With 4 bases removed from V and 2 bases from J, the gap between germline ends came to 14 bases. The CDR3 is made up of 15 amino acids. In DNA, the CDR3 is TGTGCCAGCAGTTTGGGCAGGACTTTACAAGAGACCCAGTACTTC. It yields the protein CASSLGRTLQETQYF.

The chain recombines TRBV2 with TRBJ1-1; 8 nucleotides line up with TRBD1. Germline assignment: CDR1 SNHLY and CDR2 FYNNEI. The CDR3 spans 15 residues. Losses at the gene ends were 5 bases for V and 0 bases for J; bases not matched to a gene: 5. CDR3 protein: CASSYRGLVNTEAFF. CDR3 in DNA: TGTGCCAGCAGTTACAGGGGGTTGGTGAACACTGAAGCTTTCTTT. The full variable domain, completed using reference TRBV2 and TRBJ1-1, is EPEVTQTPSHQVTQMGQEVILRCVPISNHLYFYWYRQILGQKVEFLVSFYNNEISEKSEIFDDQFSVERPDGSNFTLKIRSTKLEDSAMYFCASSYRGLVNTEAFFGQGTRLTVV.

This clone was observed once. CDR3 sequence (DNA): TGTGCCAGCAGTTTATATCCGGCCGGACTAGCGGGGGCCGGGTACCAAGAGACCCAGTACTTC. This sequence encodes CASSLYPAGLAGAGYQETQYF. This sequence joins TRBV28 and TRBJ2-5; 13 bases agree with TRBD2. The germline V gene encodes CDR1 MDHEN and CDR2 SYDVKM. The CDR3 has 21 amino acids. V lost 1 base to trimming and J lost 0 bases; unmatched junction nucleotides: 14.

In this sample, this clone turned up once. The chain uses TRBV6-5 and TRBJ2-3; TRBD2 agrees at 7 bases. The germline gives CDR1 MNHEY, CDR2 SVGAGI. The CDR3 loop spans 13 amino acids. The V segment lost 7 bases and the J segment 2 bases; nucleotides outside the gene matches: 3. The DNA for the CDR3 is TGTGCCAGCAACCTAGCGGACACAGATACGCAGTATTTT. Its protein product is CASNLADTDTQYF.

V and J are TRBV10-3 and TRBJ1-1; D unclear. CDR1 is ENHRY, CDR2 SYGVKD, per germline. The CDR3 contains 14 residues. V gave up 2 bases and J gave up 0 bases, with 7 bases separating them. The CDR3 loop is CAISEGNMNTEAFF. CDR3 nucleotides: TGTGCCATCAGTGAGGGCAACATGAACACTGAAGCTTTCTTT.

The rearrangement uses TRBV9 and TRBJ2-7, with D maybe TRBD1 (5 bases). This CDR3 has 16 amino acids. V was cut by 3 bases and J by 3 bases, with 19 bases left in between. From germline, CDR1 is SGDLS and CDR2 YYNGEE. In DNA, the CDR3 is TGTGCCAGCAGCGCCCGTAGCTGGAGACAGAACTACGAGCAGTACTTC. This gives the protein CASSARSWRQNYEQYF.

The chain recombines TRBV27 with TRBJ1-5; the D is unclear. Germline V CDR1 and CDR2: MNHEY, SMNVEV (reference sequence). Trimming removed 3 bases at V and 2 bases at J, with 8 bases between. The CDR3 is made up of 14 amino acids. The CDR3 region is CASSFNGGNQPQHF. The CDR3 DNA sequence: TGTGCCAGCAGTTTCAACGGGGGCAATCAGCCCCAGCATTTT.

CDR3 nucleotide sequence: TGTGCCAGCAGTTACGTAGCGGGGGGGCCGCAAGAGACCCAGTACTTC. It codes for CASSYVAGGPQETQYF. The genes are TRBV6-2 or TRBV6-3 and TRBJ2-5, with 11 bases aligning to TRBD2. The CDR3 is 16 residues long. Germline V lookup: CDR1 MNHEY, CDR2 SVGEGT. V was clipped by 2 bases and J by 2 bases; unmatched bases: 4.

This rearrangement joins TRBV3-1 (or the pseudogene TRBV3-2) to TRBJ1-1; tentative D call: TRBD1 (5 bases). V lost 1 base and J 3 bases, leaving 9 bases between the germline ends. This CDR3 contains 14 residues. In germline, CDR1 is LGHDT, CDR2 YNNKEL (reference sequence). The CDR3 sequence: CASSQAGWDTEAFF. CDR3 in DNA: TGTGCCAGCAGCCAAGCAGGGTGGGACACTGAAGCTTTCTTT.